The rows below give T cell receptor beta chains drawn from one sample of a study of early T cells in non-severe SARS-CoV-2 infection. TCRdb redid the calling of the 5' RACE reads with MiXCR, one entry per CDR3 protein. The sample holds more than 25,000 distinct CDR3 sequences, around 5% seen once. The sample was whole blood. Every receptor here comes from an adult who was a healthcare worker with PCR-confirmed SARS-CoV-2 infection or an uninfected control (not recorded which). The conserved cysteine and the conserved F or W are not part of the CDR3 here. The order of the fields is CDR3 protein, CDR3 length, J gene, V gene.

CDR3: ASSMTSFPQY
length: 10
J: TRBJ2-3
V: TRBV7-2

CDR3: SVGTSPDTEAF
length: 11
J: TRBJ1-1
V: TRBV29-1

CDR3: ASSLVARVTEQY
length: 12
J: TRBJ2-7
V: TRBV7-8

CDR3: ASSISSGHTDTQY
length: 13
J: TRBJ2-3
V: TRBV19

CDR3: ASSLGGEKASTDTQY
length: 15
J: TRBJ2-3
V: TRBV28

CDR3: ASRGSDYEQY
length: 10
J: TRBJ2-7
V: TRBV7-9

CDR3: ASSPIGPSGGRSNTGELF
length: 18
J: TRBJ2-2
V: TRBV4-1

CDR3: ASSFFPRQGVTRGDGETQY
length: 19
J: TRBJ2-5
V: TRBV11-2

CDR3: ASSQDSQGRYGYT
length: 13
J: TRBJ1-2
V: TRBV3-1

CDR3: ASKASGGPQETQY
length: 13
J: TRBJ2-5
V: TRBV6-5

CDR3: ASTGGAEQETQY
length: 12
J: TRBJ2-5
V: TRBV12-3/TRBV12-4

CDR3: ASSLDRDIQY
length: 10
J: TRBJ2-4
V: TRBV7-9

CDR3: ASSYSTGVNGYT
length: 12
J: TRBJ1-2
V: TRBV7-9

CDR3: ASSSAGLPLYEQH
length: 13
J: TRBJ2-7
V: TRBV19

CDR3: SVGTGGSGNTEAF
length: 13
J: TRBJ1-1
V: TRBV29-1

CDR3: ASSPPTDRYEQY
length: 12
J: TRBJ2-7
V: TRBV7-9

CDR3: AISGGPTDTQY
length: 11
J: TRBJ2-3
V: TRBV10-3

CDR3: AISGDSNTEAF
length: 11
J: TRBJ1-1
V: TRBV10-3

CDR3: ASSKIRDRSNTEAF
length: 14
J: TRBJ1-1
V: TRBV28

CDR3: ASRGDSFNYGYT
length: 12
J: TRBJ1-2
V: TRBV2

CDR3: ATSGGASLTGELF
length: 13
J: TRBJ2-2
V: TRBV24-1

CDR3: ASSMTGFTYEQY
length: 12
J: TRBJ2-7
V: TRBV19

CDR3: SATPGTRSYEQY
length: 12
J: TRBJ2-7
V: TRBV20-1

CDR3: ASSSKGFDYEQY
length: 12
J: TRBJ2-7
V: TRBV9

CDR3: ASSSPNADTQY
length: 11
J: TRBJ2-3
V: TRBV6-5

CDR3: ASSPQRLNTDTQY
length: 13
J: TRBJ2-3
V: TRBV4-2

CDR3: ASSFDRVPYNEQF
length: 13
J: TRBJ2-1
V: TRBV11-3

CDR3: ASSWTDFGTEAF
length: 12
J: TRBJ1-1
V: TRBV27

CDR3: ASSPLAGATTDTQY
length: 14
J: TRBJ2-3
V: TRBV7-6